The 18 T cell receptor beta chains below come from one sample, sequenced in a study of shared clonotypes between healthy human individuals. TCRdb keeps only in-frame clones here, not all; method: immunoSEQ multiplex PCR. The sample carries around 1,100,000 clones, approximately 80% recorded once. Sequencing was done on a sample of memory CD4+ T cells from PBMCs. Subset reported: CD45RA-negative fraction. The receptors stem from a man younger than 35 in good health. Some clones in this sample may be carry-over from other donors' samples.

The V and J genes are TRBV6-4 and TRBJ1-1; D possibly corresponds to TRBD1 (5 bases). Between the trimmed V and J ends, which lost 7 bases and 3 bases, there was a span of 18 bases. Germline loops: CDR1 MRHNA, CDR2 SNTAGT. This CDR3 is built from 15 residues. This CDR3 reads CASNPLWAGDTEAFF. The CDR3 DNA follows: TGTGCCAGCAATCCTCTTTGGGCGGGGGACACTGAAGCTTTCTTT.

The chain carries TRBV7-2 and TRBJ2-6; the D is unclear. The germline gives CDR1 SGHTA, CDR2 FQGNSA. The CDR3 extends over 11 amino acids. V was cut by 5 bases and J by 12 bases, with 8 bases left in between. The CDR3 DNA reads TGTGCCAGCAGCATCAGCTCCGTCCTGACTTTC. Protein sequence: CASSISSVLTF.

The chain carries TRBV7-2 and TRBJ2-7; D is possibly TRBD1 or TRBD2 (5 bases each). This CDR3 region has 14 residues. Trimming removed 5 bases at V and 4 bases at J, with 15 bases between. Germline CDR1 SGHTA, CDR2 FQGNSA. CDR3 nucleotide sequence: TGTGCCAGCAGCCCCGGGACCAGAAGGTACGAGCAGTACTTC. As protein: CASSPGTRRYEQYF.

J is TRBJ2-2 and V is TRBV2, with a weak D call TRBD2 (5 bases). The ends were cut back, 8 bases at V and 0 bases at J, with 10 bases in the middle. The CDR3 sequence is 14 residues long. The V gene's germline CDR1 is SNHLY and CDR2 FYNNEI. CDR3 amino acids: CASGGLANTGELFF. Here the CDR3 DNA reads TGTGCCAGCGGCGGACTCGCGAACACCGGGGAGCTGTTTTTT.

The table lists this clone with a count of one. The chain recombines TRBV5-1 with TRBJ1-2; tentatively, D is TRBD1 (5 bases). This CDR3 spans 14 amino acids. V lost 2 bases and J 2 bases, leaving 10 bases between the germline ends. Germline CDR1 SGHRS, CDR2 YFSETQ. The CDR3 sequence: CASSFGRENYGYTF. The CDR3 DNA is TGCGCCAGCAGCTTTGGCAGGGAAAACTATGGCTACACCTTC.

The J gene is TRBJ1-2, the V gene TRBV5-8; D may be TRBD1 (5 bases). Between the trimmed V and J ends, which lost 3 bases and 4 bases, there was a span of 10 bases. CDR3 length: 13 residues. Germline V lookup: CDR1 SGHTS, CDR2 YDEGEE. CDR3 sequence reads: CASSSDSAYGYTF. The CDR3 DNA follows: TGTGCCAGCAGCTCCGACAGTGCCTATGGCTACACCTTC.

A word on this clone: The same CDR3 arises from other DNA sequences in this sample as well. The chain combines TRBV5-1 with TRBJ2-7; 9 bases are shared with TRBD1. The CDR3 is 16 residues long. The V gene's germline CDR1 is SGHRS and CDR2 YFSETQ. Trimming took 0 bases from V and 4 from J; bases not matched to a gene: 8. The chain's CDR3 is CASSLGPGQGIYEQYF. Written as DNA, the CDR3 is TGCGCCAGCAGCTTGGGCCCGGGACAGGGCATATACGAGCAGTACTTC.

The rearrangement links TRBV11-2 to TRBJ2-1, with D unresolved. Germline CDR1 and CDR2: SGHAT and FQNNGV. This CDR3 has 15 residues. Trimming shortened V by 3 bases and J by 2 bases, and 11 bases separated the two germline ends. CDR3 DNA sequence: TGTGCCAGCAGCTTCCTCACTGGAACCTACAATGAGCAGTTCTTC. It specifies CASSFLTGTYNEQFF.

V usage is TRBV12-5 and J usage is TRBJ2-2, with TRBD1 matching over 9 bases. V lost 3 bases to trimming and J lost 6 bases; unmatched junction nucleotides: 5. CDR3 length equals 15 residues. Per germline, CDR1 LGHNT and CDR2 FRNRAP. CDR3: CASGFTTGGSGELFF. As DNA, the CDR3 is TGTGCTAGTGGTTTTACAACAGGGGGCTCCGGGGAGCTGTTTTTT.

In its sample, this clone was seen a few times. The chain joins TRBV2 to TRBJ2-5; D assignment may be TRBD1 or TRBD2 (5 bases each). Germline V gives CDR1 SNHLY, CDR2 FYNNEI. Trimming took off 5 bases at V and 5 bases at J, with 12 bases between the two ends. The CDR3 is 13 residues long. CDR3: CASSRGRDETQYF. CDR3 nucleotide sequence: TGTGCCAGCAGTCGGGGCAGGGACGAGACCCAGTACTTC.

The chain employs TRBV21-1 and TRBJ2-7; TRBD1, the table's D call, was not compared with the DNA. TRBV21-1 is shown as a pseudogene. The CDR3 is made up of 16 amino acids. The CDR3 sequence is CASNQKRDRELYEQYF. CDR3 DNA: TGTGCCAGCAACCAAAAACGCGACAGGGAACTCTACGAGCAGTACTTC.

V and J are TRBV28 and TRBJ2-7, with D possibly TRBD1 on 6 matching bases. CDR1 and CDR2 from the germline V gene are MDHEN and SYDVKM. The V end was cut by 2 bases, the J end by 2 bases, with 16 bases between. This CDR3 has 16 amino acids. CDR3 in amino acids: CASSLRTAGLAYEQYF. Written as DNA, the CDR3 is TGTGCCAGCAGTTTACGGACAGCAGGCCTCGCCTACGAGCAGTACTTC.

This clone has more than one count but fewer than ten. DNA of the CDR3: TGTGCCAGCAGCCGCGGGAGAGCAAACACTGAAGCTTTCTTT. Translation gives CASSRGRANTEAFF. The genes are TRBV7-2 and TRBJ1-1; D is ambiguous. CDR1 is SGHTA, CDR2 FQGNSA, per germline. Trimming took off 5 bases at V and 2 bases at J, with 12 bases between the two ends. CDR3 length: 14 residues.

This clone has a single count. This chain joins TRBV7-2 and TRBJ2-3; D unclear. The germline V and J ends were trimmed by 4 bases and 4 bases, with 9 bases remaining between them. CDR1 SGHTA and CDR2 FQGNSA come from the germline V gene. This CDR3 is built from 13 residues. CDR3 protein: CASSWTESDTQYF. In DNA form, the CDR3 reads TGTGCCAGCAGCTGGACCGAGTCAGATACGCAGTATTTT.

The V call is TRBV5-1, the J call TRBJ2-7; no reliable D call. V was clipped by 4 bases and J by 0 bases, with 11 bases between them. The CDR3 runs to 14 residues. CDR1 is SGHRS, CDR2 YFSETQ, per germline. CDR3 coding DNA: TGCGCCAGCAGCCCCCGGGCCCCCTCCTACGAGCAGTACTTC. Amino acids: CASSPRAPSYEQYF. Using reference TRBV5-1 and TRBJ2-7 for the parts outside the CDR3, the full variable domain is KAGVTQTPRYLIKTRGQQVTLSCSPISGHRSVSWYQQTPGQGLQFLFEYFSETQRNKGNFPGRFSGRQFSNSRSEMNVSTLELGDSALYLCASSPRAPSYEQYFGPGTRLTVT.

The chain recombines TRBV10-3 with TRBJ1-4; D is unclear. V was cut by 5 bases and J by 6 bases, with 16 bases left in between. The CDR3 is made up of 15 amino acids. Per germline, CDR1 ENHRY and CDR2 SYGVKD. CDR3 region: CAISTSMGWDEKLFF. CDR3 sequence (DNA): TGTGCCATCAGTACCTCCATGGGCTGGGATGAAAAACTGTTTTTT.

The chain employs TRBV6-6 and TRBJ1-2; 9 bases fit TRBD1. The V gene's germline CDR1 is MNHNY and CDR2 SVGAGI (reference sequence). CDR3 length: 13 residues. The J segment lost 1 base and the V segment lost 10 bases, leaving 4 bases of the junction unmatched. In nucleotides, the CDR3 is TGTGCCACCCAGACAGGGGGTAACTATGGCTACACCTTC. Protein sequence: CATQTGGNYGYTF.

This clone was picked up one time. This chain links TRBV11-2 with TRBJ2-6, with 9 bases matching TRBD1. The CDR3 loop spans 16 amino acids. The ends lost 5 bases at V and 2 bases at J; junction bases unmatched: 4. The germline V gene has CDR1 SGHAT and CDR2 FQNNGV. The CDR3 DNA follows: TGTGCCAGCAGCCCCGGGACAGGGCCTGGGGCCAACGTCCTGACTTTC. Protein sequence: CASSPGTGPGANVLTF.